This T cell receptor (beta chain) is drawn from a study of CD8 T cells in Susac syndrome. Germline lookup yields CDR1 SGHNT and CDR2 YYREEE (reference sequence). The CDR3 loop spans 13 amino acids. Trimming took 0 bases from V and 3 from J, leaving 7 bases between them. After extraction with the RNeasy kit, about 0.5 to 1 ug of the RNA was reverse transcribed using random hexamers. TCRdb ran MiXCR on the immunoSEQ multiplex PCR reads and lists one entry per CDR3 protein. The table shows around 69,000 distinct CDR3 sequences, with over 90% occurring only once. TEMRA cells were enriched by FACS, while CD8+ and CD4+ T cells were obtained through a negative isolation that was performed magnetically.

V is TRBV5-4 and J is TRBJ2-7, with D perhaps matching TRBD1 (5 bases). The TCR originated in a human donor with multiple sclerosis. The sequencing input was CD4+ T cells from PBMCs. CDR3 DNA: TGTGCCAGCAGCTTGGGACAGAACTACGAGCAGTACTTC. Translated, it gives CASSLGQNYEQYF.